The 32 T cell receptor beta chains listed next were all sequenced from one sample in a study of blood T cell repertoires in COVID-19. Measured with immunoSEQ multiplex PCR; TCRdb has only the in-frame clones, and not every one. Counted here are around 160,000 clones, 70% to 90% occurring once; the ten biggest clones make up 8%. Material: peripheral blood. All receptors come from a woman aged 60-70 years with COVID-19, enrolled during active disease.

This clone showed up just once. The rearrangement links TRBV7-9 to TRBJ1-2; 7 bases align to TRBD1. From germline, CDR1 is SEHNR and CDR2 FQNEAQ (reference sequence). The length of the CDR3 is 14 residues. The CDR3 reads CETGTGASNYGYTF. The CDR3 DNA reads as TGTGAGACAGGCACAGGGGCCTCTAACTATGGCTACACCTTC.

The rearrangement links TRBV4-1 to TRBJ1-4; D remains unclear. Germline-derived CDR1 and CDR2 are MGHRA and YSYEKL. The CDR3 has 15 residues. V lost 3 bases to trimming and J lost 3 bases, with 11 bases between them. In DNA, the CDR3 is TGCGCCAGCAGCCACCCGAGGGTCCCTAATGAAAAACTGTTTTTT. This gives the protein CASSHPRVPNEKLFF.

The chain links TRBV20-1 to TRBJ2-3; D is ambiguous. Germline values: CDR1 DFQATT, CDR2 SNEGSKA (reference sequence). V dropped 6 bases and J dropped 3 bases, with 7 bases sitting between them. The CDR3 contains 11 residues. In nucleotides, the CDR3 is TGCAGTGCCTCTGCGACAGATACGCAGTATTTT. Residues: CSASATDTQYF.

This chain connects TRBV6-1 to TRBJ1-2; 7 bases line up with TRBD1. From germline, CDR1 is MNHNS and CDR2 SASEGT. The CDR3 has 13 amino acids. Trimming at V came to 5 bases and at J to 8 bases, leaving 8 bases not matched to a gene. The CDR3 loop is CASSPRTGVGYTF. CDR3 bases: TGTGCCAGCAGTCCCCGGACAGGAGTCGGCTACACCTTC.

The rearrangement links TRBV18 to TRBJ1-4, with 7 bases lining up with TRBD1. Unmatched junction bases numbered 3, after V lost 2 bases and J lost 6 bases. Germline CDR1 reads KGHSH; CDR2 reads LQKENI. The CDR3 is made up of 14 amino acids. This chain's CDR3 is CASSPSRGDEKLFF. Written as DNA, the CDR3 is TGTGCCAGCTCACCATCCAGGGGGGATGAAAAACTGTTTTTT. The complete variable domain, with remaining parts taken from reference TRBV18 and TRBJ1-4, reads NAGVMQNPRHLVRRRGQEARLRCSPMKGHSHVYWYRQLPEEGLKFMVYLQKENIIDESGMPKERFSAEFPKEGPSILRIQQVVRGDSAAYFCASSPSRGDEKLFFGSGTQLSVL.

This clone was found once. V and J are TRBV5-1 and TRBJ1-1; 8 bases are shared with TRBD1. Germline V gene data show CDR1 as SGHRS and CDR2 as YFSETQ. J was trimmed by 4 bases and V by 0 bases; bases with no gene match: 2. The CDR3 runs 14 residues. The CDR3 is CASSLEQGVTEAFF. Here the CDR3 DNA reads TGCGCCAGCAGCTTGGAACAGGGGGTCACTGAAGCTTTCTTT. Supplemented by reference TRBV5-1 and TRBJ1-1, the full variable domain reads KAGVTQTPRYLIKTRGQQVTLSCSPISGHRSVSWYQQTPGQGLQFLFEYFSETQRNKGNFPGRFSGRQFSNSRSEMNVSTLELGDSALYLCASSLEQGVTEAFFGQGTRLTVV.

This clone was seen more than once but under ten times. The CDR3 coding sequence is TGTGCCAGCAGCGTAGGAGGGGGCATCGCCACTGAAGCTTTCTTT. Its translation: CASSVGGGIATEAFF. The chain joins TRBV9 to TRBJ1-1, with TRBD1 matching 7 bases. This CDR3 is 15 amino acids long. Germline CDR1 SGDLS, CDR2 YYNGEE. The junction had 6 bases not matched to a gene; V was cut back by 0 bases and J by 4 bases. The entire variable domain, with the rest obtained from reference TRBV9 and TRBJ1-1, is as follows: DSGVTQTPKHLITATGQRVTLRCSPRSGDLSVYWYQQSLDQGLQFLIQYYNGEERAKGNILERFSAQQFPDLHSELNLSSLELGDSALYFCASSVGGGIATEAFFGQGTRLTVV.

The rearrangement uses TRBV30 and TRBJ2-7, with D possibly TRBD1 on 5 matching bases. Germline CDR1 reads GTSNPN; CDR2 reads SVGIG (reference sequence). This CDR3 region has 13 residues. Between the trimmed V and J ends, which lost 4 bases and 2 bases, there was a span of 12 bases. This CDR3 reads CAWNAGQTYEQYF. In nucleotides, the CDR3 is TGTGCCTGGAACGCCGGACAAACCTACGAGCAGTACTTC.

This clone has a single count. The chain uses TRBV5-1 and TRBJ2-2; possible D gene TRBD1, 7 bases. The length of the CDR3 is 16 residues. Trimming stripped 2 bases from V and 4 bases from J, with 15 bases between. Germline assignment: CDR1 SGHRS and CDR2 YFSETQ. CDR3 loop: CASSFRGQGVTGELFF. The CDR3 DNA sequence: TGCGCCAGCAGCTTTCGGGGGCAGGGGGTCACCGGGGAGCTGTTTTTT.

The chain carries TRBV7-2 and TRBJ2-7, with a possible D match to TRBD2 (6 bases). The CDR3 consists of 15 residues. The V gene lost 1 base and the J gene lost 5 bases, with 15 bases spanning the gap. Germline CDR1 reads SGHTA; CDR2 reads FQGNSA. For the CDR3, the DNA is TGTGCCAGCAGCTTAGTTCGTACTAGCCTTAACGAGCAGTACTTC. This translates into CASSLVRTSLNEQYF.

The chain recombines TRBV7-3 with TRBJ2-2, with D perhaps matching TRBD2 (6 bases). CDR1 and CDR2 (germline): SGHTA, FQGTGA. V shed 4 bases and J shed 0 bases, with 12 bases lying between them. This CDR3 is built from 16 residues. This chain's CDR3 is CASSSGGASNTGELFF. Written as DNA, the CDR3 is TGTGCCAGCAGCTCCGGAGGGGCCTCGAACACCGGGGAGCTGTTTTTT. Complete variable domain (other parts from reference TRBV7-3 and TRBJ2-2): GAGVSQTPSNKVTEKGKYVELRCDPISGHTALYWYRQSLGQGPEFLIYFQGTGAADDSGLPNDRFFAVRPEGSVSTLKIQRTERGDSAVYLCASSSGGASNTGELFFGEGSRLTVL.

This rearrangement joins TRBV18 to TRBJ1-5, with TRBD1 matching over 8 bases. CDR1 and CDR2 from the germline V gene are KGHSH and LQKENI. The ends lost 3 bases at V and 11 bases at J; junction bases unmatched: 12. The CDR3 covers 15 residues. CDR3 nucleotides: TGTGCCAGCTCACCCATGGGGACAGGCCCGGCAGCCCAGCATTTT. Amino acid sequence: CASSPMGTGPAAQHF.

V usage is TRBV15 and J usage is TRBJ2-5, with 13 bases lining up with TRBD2. This CDR3 spans 17 amino acids. Germline loops: CDR1 LNHNV, CDR2 YYDKDF (reference sequence). The V gene end was trimmed by 0 bases and the J gene end by 4 bases; junction bases not matched to a gene: 5. CDR3 residues: CATSRDRGLAGSETQYF. CDR3 nucleotides: TGTGCCACCAGCAGAGATCGGGGACTAGCGGGATCAGAGACCCAGTACTTC.

This clone was recorded once. The chain uses TRBV6-4 and TRBJ1-5, with 8 bases matching TRBD1. Per the germline V gene, CDR1 is MRHNA and CDR2 is SNTAGT. The CDR3 totals 15 residues. Trimming removed 6 bases from V and 1 base from J; junction bases left unmatched: 5. For the CDR3, the DNA is TGTGCCAGCAGAGAGGACAGGGAGAGCAATCAGCCCCAGCATTTT. This encodes CASREDRESNQPQHF.

The chain is built from TRBV13 and TRBJ2-5; D is unresolved. The V gene's germline CDR1 is PRHDT and CDR2 FYEKMQ (reference sequence). Between the trimmed V and J ends, which lost 5 bases and 4 bases, there was a span of 11 bases. The CDR3 spans 13 residues. CDR3 nucleotides: TGTGCCAGCAGCGCCGTGATGGCAGAGACCCAGTACTTC. This codes for CASSAVMAETQYF.

The chain has TRBV5-1 and TRBJ2-7; 8 positions agree with TRBD1. Trimming at V came to 5 bases and at J to 3 bases, leaving 10 bases not matched to a gene. The CDR3 extends over 15 amino acids. Germline CDR1 SGHRS, CDR2 YFSETQ. CDR3 DNA: TGCGCCAGCAGAGAGCAAGTGACAGGGGACTACGAGCAGTACTTC. It specifies CASREQVTGDYEQYF.

This clone has just a few counts. This sequence joins TRBV2 and TRBJ1-4; TRBD1 agrees at 7 bases. Germline assignment: CDR1 SNHLY and CDR2 FYNNEI. This CDR3 comprises 13 residues. V dropped 7 bases and J dropped 4; count of bases not matched to a gene: 3. DNA for the CDR3: TGTGCCAGCATGGGACAGCTTAATGAAAAACTGTTTTTT. Protein: CASMGQLNEKLFF.

This rearrangement joins TRBV7-9 to TRBJ2-1, with TRBD2 matching over 10 bases. The J segment lost 3 bases and the V segment lost 4 bases, leaving 12 bases of the junction unmatched. From germline, CDR1 is SEHNR and CDR2 FQNEAQ (reference sequence). The CDR3 runs to 18 residues. The CDR3 sequence: CASSSVSGLAVNYNEQFF. Written as DNA, the CDR3 is TGTGCCAGCAGCTCCGTTAGCGGACTAGCGGTGAACTACAATGAGCAGTTCTTC.

In this sample, this clone turned up a few times. V is TRBV30 and J is TRBJ1-5, with D unresolved. Germline V gene data show CDR1 as GTSNPN and CDR2 as SVGIG (reference sequence). The germline V and J ends were trimmed by 3 bases and 5 bases, with 14 bases remaining between them. The CDR3 spans 14 residues. CDR3 protein: CAWSGIRADQPQHF. The CDR3 DNA follows: TGTGCCTGGAGCGGGATTAGGGCAGATCAGCCCCAGCATTTT.

The chain recombines TRBV7-6 with TRBJ1-1, with D hard to call. Germline CDR1 SGHVS, CDR2 FNYEAQ. V gave up 1 base and J gave up 7 bases, with 4 bases separating them. This CDR3 is 11 amino acids long. CDR3 in DNA: TGTGCCAGCAGCTTAGGTCTTGAAGCTTTCTTT. Translated, it gives CASSLGLEAFF.

The V gene is TRBV19, the J gene TRBJ2-5; D is unclear. The V gene's germline CDR1 is LNHDA and CDR2 SQIVND (reference sequence). CDR3 length: 14 amino acids. V gave up 2 bases and J gave up 5 bases, with 12 bases separating them. CDR3 protein: CASSIKLGVETQYF. The CDR3 DNA is TGTGCCAGTAGTATAAAGCTAGGAGTGGAGACCCAGTACTTC.

The chain has TRBV30 and TRBJ1-5, with D possibly being TRBD1 (5 bases). The V end was cut by 2 bases, the J end by 7 bases, with 12 bases between. CDR3 length: 13 amino acids. Germline V gene lookup returns CDR1 GTSNPN and CDR2 SVGIG (reference sequence). In nucleotides, the CDR3 is TGTGCCTGGAGTCAAGGGAGGGGACAGCCCCAGCATTTT. Residues: CAWSQGRGQPQHF.

The rearrangement joins TRBV3-1 (or the pseudogene TRBV3-2) to TRBJ1-6, with 12 bases matching TRBD1. The germline gives CDR1 LGHDT, CDR2 YNNKEL (reference sequence). Trimming removed 1 base from V and 7 bases from J; junction bases left unmatched: 2. This CDR3 comprises 16 residues. As DNA, the CDR3 is TGTGCCAGCAGCCAAGGGGACAGGGGGCCGAATTCACCCCTCCACTTT. Protein sequence: CASSQGDRGPNSPLHF.

This chain links TRBV4-1 with TRBJ1-4; 7 bases match TRBD1. The CDR3 consists of 18 residues. Germline V gene data show CDR1 as MGHRA and CDR2 as YSYEKL. With V trimmed by 4 bases and J by 5 bases, 16 bases remained unmatched. CDR3 sequence reads: CASSPVLRGRILNEKLFF. CDR3 bases: TGCGCCAGCAGCCCAGTTCTAAGGGGGCGCATTCTGAATGAAAAACTGTTTTTT.

The rearrangement joins TRBV15 to TRBJ1-6; TRBD1 is a possible D gene (5 bases). Germline CDR1 is LNHNV and CDR2 is YYDKDF (reference sequence). The germline V and J ends were trimmed by 5 bases and 4 bases, with 12 bases remaining between them. This CDR3 has 15 residues. The CDR3 protein is CATSGNRQYNSPLHF. In DNA form, the CDR3 reads TGTGCCACCAGCGGAAATAGACAGTATAATTCACCCCTCCACTTT.

The chain joins TRBV7-2 to TRBJ1-2, with D unresolved. CDR3 length equals 15 residues. Trimming pared 0 bases from V and 5 bases from J, leaving 13 bases between. The germline V gene encodes CDR1 SGHTA and CDR2 FQGNSA. The CDR3 sequence is CASSLARGWQYGYTF. The CDR3 DNA sequence: TGTGCCAGCAGCTTAGCGCGGGGATGGCAGTATGGCTACACCTTC.

This clone has only a few counts. This chain connects TRBV13 to TRBJ2-7; 7 positions match TRBD2. Unmatched junction bases numbered 8, after V lost 5 bases and J lost 1 base. Germline CDR1 reads PRHDT; CDR2 reads FYEKMQ (reference sequence). The CDR3 length is 15 residues. The DNA of the CDR3 is TGTGCCAGCAGCGCCCGGGACTACGTATCCTACGAGCAGTACTTC. The encoded protein is CASSARDYVSYEQYF.

The gene calls are TRBV29-1 and TRBJ1-2, with TRBD1 matching 8 bases. CDR3 length: 12 amino acids. V was clipped by 4 bases and J by 4 bases; unmatched bases: 2. CDR1 is SQVTM and CDR2 is ANQGSEA in the germline V gene. CDR3 bases: TGCAGCGTTGCAGACAGGGGCTATGGCTACACCTTC. Encoded protein: CSVADRGYGYTF.

The V gene is TRBV27, the J gene TRBJ2-3, with a weak D call TRBD2 (6 bases). Between the trimmed V and J ends, which lost 0 bases and 1 base, there was a span of 14 bases. Germline assignment: CDR1 MNHEY and CDR2 SMNVEV (reference sequence). The CDR3 covers 17 residues. The DNA of the CDR3 is TGTGCCAGCAGTTTATCCCCCCTGCGGGGCGGCACAGATACGCAGTATTTT. It translates to CASSLSPLRGGTDTQYF.

The CDR3 here is CASSIVPFGNEQFF. Written as DNA, the CDR3 is TGTGCCAGTAGTATAGTCCCCTTCGGCAATGAGCAGTTCTTC. The J gene is TRBJ2-1, the V gene TRBV19; D is unresolved. CDR3 length: 14 residues. Deletions cut 1 base from V and 6 bases from J, with 10 bases between. CDR1 and CDR2 from the germline V gene are LNHDA and SQIVND (reference sequence).

This clone was detected once. The chain employs TRBV9 and TRBJ2-1, with 8 bases aligning to TRBD2. CDR1 is SGDLS, CDR2 YYNGEE, per germline. V shed 4 bases and J 7 bases; nucleotides not matched to a gene: 10. The CDR3 spans 15 residues. CDR3 sequence: CASSSPGGPRNEQFF. The CDR3 DNA reads as TGTGCCAGCAGCTCTCCGGGGGGGCCTAGGAATGAGCAGTTCTTC.

The gene calls are TRBV9 and TRBJ2-1; possibly TRBD2 for D (6 bases). V lost 3 bases and J lost 4, with 17 bases in between. CDR3 length: 16 amino acids. The germline gives CDR1 SGDLS, CDR2 YYNGEE. The CDR3 spells CASSDKLGGFYNEQFF. The CDR3 DNA is TGTGCCAGCAGCGACAAGCTGGGGGGTTTTTACAATGAGCAGTTCTTC.